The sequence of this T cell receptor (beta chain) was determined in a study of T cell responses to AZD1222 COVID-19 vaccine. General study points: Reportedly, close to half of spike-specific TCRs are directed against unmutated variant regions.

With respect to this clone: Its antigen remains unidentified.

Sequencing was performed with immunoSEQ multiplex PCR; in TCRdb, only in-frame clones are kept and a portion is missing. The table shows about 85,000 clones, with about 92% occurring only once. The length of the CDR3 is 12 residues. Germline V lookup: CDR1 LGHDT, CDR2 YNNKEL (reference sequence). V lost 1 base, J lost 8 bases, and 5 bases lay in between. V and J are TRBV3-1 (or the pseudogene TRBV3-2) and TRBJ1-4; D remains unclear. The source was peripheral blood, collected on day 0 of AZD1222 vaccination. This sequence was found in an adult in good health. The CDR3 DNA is TGTGCCAGCAGCCAAGTCCGCGAAAAACTGTTTTTT. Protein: CASSQVREKLFF.